The table lists the clone carrying this T cell receptor beta chain with a few counts. The sample comes from a study of beta chain features in type 1 diabetes. Expressed TCRB transcripts were sequenced, since all the RNA that had been isolated was reverse transcribed. Sequencing was performed with immunoSEQ multiplex PCR; in TCRdb, only in-frame clones are kept and a portion is missing. The sample lists 200,000 to 250,000 clones, about 71% seen once, with around 0.05% in the top ten. Each donor gave one heparinised blood draw averaging roughly 100 mL. The sample consisted of naive CD4+ T cells from blood. The sequence came from a man aged 25 to 40 in good health.

CDR3 residues: CAWSHSTGELFF. CDR3 DNA sequence: TGTGCCTGGAGTCACAGTACCGGGGAGCTGTTTTTT. The chain carries TRBV30 and TRBJ2-2, with D uncertain. The CDR3 contains 12 residues. Germline V gene data show CDR1 as GTSNPN and CDR2 as SVGIG (reference sequence). Trimming left V 2 bases short and J 5 bases short, with 6 bases between. Variable domain in full (rest from reference TRBV30 and TRBJ2-2): SQTIHQWPATLVQPVGSPLSLECTVEGTSNPNLYWYRQAAGRGLQLLFYSVGIGQISSEVPQNLSASRPQDRQFILSSKKLLLSDSGFYLCAWSHSTGELFFGEGSRLTVL.